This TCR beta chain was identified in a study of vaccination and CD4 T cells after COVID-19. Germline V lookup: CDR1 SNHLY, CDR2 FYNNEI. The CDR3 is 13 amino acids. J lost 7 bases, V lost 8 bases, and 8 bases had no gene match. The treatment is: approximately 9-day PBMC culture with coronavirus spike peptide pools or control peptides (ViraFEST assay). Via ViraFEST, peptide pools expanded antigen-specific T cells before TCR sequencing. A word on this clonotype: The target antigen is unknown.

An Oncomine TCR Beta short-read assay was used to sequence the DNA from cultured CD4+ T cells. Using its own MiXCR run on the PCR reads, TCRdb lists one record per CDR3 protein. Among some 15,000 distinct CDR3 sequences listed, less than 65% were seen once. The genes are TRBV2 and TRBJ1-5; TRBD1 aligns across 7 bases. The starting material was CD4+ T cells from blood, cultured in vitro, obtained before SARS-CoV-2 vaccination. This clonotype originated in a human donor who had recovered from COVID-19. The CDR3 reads CASGQVRDQPQHF. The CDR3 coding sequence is TGTGCCAGCGGACAGGTGAGAGACCAGCCCCAGCATTTT.